What follows are 23 T cell receptor beta chains derived from one specimen sequenced in a study of T cell responses to AZD1222 COVID-19 vaccine. Produced via immunoSEQ multiplex PCR; TCRdb's table is partial and in-frame only. The sample records over 100,000 clones, roughly 87% being singletons. The sequenced sample was peripheral blood, obtained 28 days after the second AZD1222 dose. Receptors were obtained from an adult who received the AZD1222 COVID-19 vaccine.

The genes are TRBV27 and TRBJ2-3; weak D call: TRBD1 (5 bases). The V end was cut by 6 bases, the J end by 2 bases, with 21 bases between. This CDR3 region has 17 residues. Germline V gene data show CDR1 as MNHEY and CDR2 as SMNVEV (reference sequence). The CDR3, as DNA: TGTGCCAGCAGACCCATCCAGGGTCGTCCATACACAGATACGCAGTATTTT. Protein product: CASRPIQGRPYTDTQYF.

The V gene is TRBV5-6, the J gene TRBJ2-7; TRBD1 matches at 8 bases. This CDR3 is 14 amino acids long. From germline, CDR1 is SGHDT and CDR2 YYEEEE. V was pared by 2 bases and J by 1 base, with 2 bases of the junction left unmatched. In DNA form, the CDR3 reads TGTGCCAGCAGCTTCAGGACAGGGTCCTACGAGCAGTACTTC. It is translated as CASSFRTGSYEQYF.

The chain uses TRBV5-6 and TRBJ1-6; possible D gene TRBD1, 6 bases. Germline V gives CDR1 SGHDT, CDR2 YYEEEE. CDR3 size: 14 residues. V gave up 2 bases and J gave up 7 bases, with 10 bases separating them. This CDR3 is CASSFQGKNSPLHF. The DNA for the CDR3 is TGTGCCAGCAGCTTCCAGGGGAAAAATTCACCCCTCCACTTT.

The chain combines TRBV7-2 with TRBJ1-2; D is unresolved. The germline gives CDR1 SGHTA, CDR2 FQGNSA. This CDR3 region has 15 residues. Trimming pared 1 base from V and 0 bases from J, leaving 9 bases between. CDR3 in amino acids: CASSLEYSTNYGYTF. The DNA of the CDR3 is TGTGCCAGCAGCTTAGAGTACAGCACTAACTATGGCTACACCTTC.

This chain uses TRBV6-6 with TRBJ1-2; 9 bases match TRBD1. Germline assignment: CDR1 MNHNY and CDR2 SVGAGI (reference sequence). This CDR3 is built from 14 residues. V lost 2 bases and J lost 8; bases outside the gene matches: 6. CDR3 residues: CASSYQTGGRGYTF. The CDR3 region has the DNA TGTGCCAGCAGTTACCAGACAGGGGGGAGAGGCTACACCTTC.

This chain links TRBV19 with TRBJ1-4; 8 bases map to TRBD1. CDR3 length: 15 amino acids. V was pared by 6 bases and J by 2 bases, with 5 bases of the junction left unmatched. The germline CDR1 and CDR2 sequences are LNHDA and SQIVND (reference sequence). The CDR3 coding sequence is TGTGCCAGTAGGCGACAGGGGTGGACTAATGAAAAACTGTTTTTT. Translated: CASRRQGWTNEKLFF.

The V call is TRBV9, the J call TRBJ1-5, with D unresolved. Trimming pared 3 bases from V and 0 bases from J, leaving 10 bases between. This CDR3 region has 15 residues. Germline CDR1 is SGDLS and CDR2 is YYNGEE. CDR3 protein: CASSASPVSNQPQHF. CDR3 nucleotide sequence: TGTGCCAGCAGCGCATCACCGGTTAGCAATCAGCCCCAGCATTTT.

The chain carries TRBV27 and TRBJ2-3, with 16 bases aligning to TRBD2. V was clipped by 3 bases and J by 0 bases; unmatched bases: 0. There are 17 residues in the CDR3. Germline loops: CDR1 MNHEY, CDR2 SMNVEV (reference sequence). CDR3 coding DNA: TGTGCCAGCAGTTTGGGACTAGCGGGGGGGAGCACAGATACGCAGTATTTT. Translated, it gives CASSLGLAGGSTDTQYF.

J is TRBJ1-2 and V is TRBV4-3, with no clear D. CDR1 LGHNA and CDR2 YSLEER come from the germline V gene. Between the trimmed V and J ends, which lost 3 bases and 4 bases, there was a span of 6 bases. The CDR3 runs 12 residues. The CDR3 here is CASSHGAYGYTF. The CDR3 DNA reads as TGCGCCAGCAGCCATGGCGCCTATGGCTACACCTTC.

The chain carries TRBV5-6 and TRBJ2-7, with D uncertain. There are 15 residues in the CDR3. Deletions cut 1 base from V and 0 bases from J, with 11 bases between. Germline V CDR1 and CDR2: SGHDT, YYEEEE. The DNA of the CDR3 is TGTGCCAGCAGCTTGTTCGATGTGATCTCCTACGAGCAGTACTTC. Translating gives CASSLFDVISYEQYF.

The chain links TRBV18 to TRBJ2-3, with D tentatively TRBD2 (6 bases). Germline CDR1 reads KGHSH; CDR2 reads LQKENI. The CDR3 contains 15 residues. V lost 2 bases and J 4 bases, leaving 13 bases between the germline ends. The CDR3 nucleotides read TGTGCCAGCTCACCAGGGGGAGGATTGGCAGATACGCAGTATTTT. Amino acids: CASSPGGGLADTQYF.

This chain links TRBV19 with TRBJ1-5; D is unclear. The germline CDR1 and CDR2 sequences are LNHDA and SQIVND (reference sequence). CDR3 length: 14 amino acids. V lost 4 bases and J lost 5, with 12 bases in between. The CDR3 sequence is CASSTPTFYQPQHF. As DNA, the CDR3 is TGTGCCAGTAGTACACCTACCTTCTATCAGCCCCAGCATTTT.

The chain couples TRBV5-8 to TRBJ1-2; D possibly corresponds to TRBD1 (5 bases). CDR1 SGHTS and CDR2 YDEGEE come from the germline V gene. Trimming stripped 1 base from V and 5 bases from J, with 15 bases between. The CDR3 length is 15 residues. The CDR3 nucleotides read TGTGCCAGCAGCTTGTTCTCTGGGGGGGGATATGGCTACACCTTC. Translated: CASSLFSGGGYGYTF.

The chain links TRBV5-5 to TRBJ1-1, with D possibly being TRBD1 (5 bases). V lost 6 bases and J lost 2, with 11 bases in between. The germline gives CDR1 SGHKS, CDR2 YYEKEE (reference sequence). The CDR3 has 13 amino acids. CDR3 nucleotide sequence: TGTGCCAGCAAAGACAGAATAAACACTGAAGCTTTCTTT. This codes for CASKDRINTEAFF.

The rearrangement joins TRBV6-2 or TRBV6-3 to TRBJ2-1, with 7 bases identical to TRBD2. Germline V gene data show CDR1 as MNHEY and CDR2 as SVGEGT. Trimming cost V 5 bases and J 13 bases; bases outside gene matches: 8. This CDR3 has 12 amino acids. The CDR3 DNA is TGTGCCAGCAGTATGGGGGAGGGTGATCAGTTCTTC. It yields the protein CASSMGEGDQFF.

The chain recombines TRBV18 with TRBJ1-5; D call uncertain. The CDR3 spans 15 residues. V gave up 2 bases and J gave up 0 bases, with 8 bases separating them. CDR1 and CDR2 (germline): KGHSH, LQKENI. The CDR3 bases are TGTGCCAGCTCACCAAGCCCAGATAGCAATCAGCCCCAGCATTTT. Translating gives CASSPSPDSNQPQHF.

This chain links TRBV18 with TRBJ2-2; D unclear. Per germline, CDR1 KGHSH and CDR2 LQKENI. The CDR3 covers 12 residues. V lost 4 bases and J 7 bases, leaving 7 bases between the germline ends. The CDR3 DNA follows: TGTGCCAGCTCACTTGGCGACGGGGAGCTGTTTTTT. Its protein product is CASSLGDGELFF.

The genes are TRBV4-3 and TRBJ1-3; 7 nucleotides agree with TRBD1. The CDR3 is 17 amino acids. Germline V gives CDR1 LGHNA, CDR2 YSLEER. The V segment lost 1 base and the J segment 8 bases; nucleotides outside the gene matches: 14. The CDR3 reads CASSQGYPPGGVDTIYF. In DNA, the CDR3 is TGCGCCAGCAGCCAAGGATACCCCCCAGGGGGTGTGGACACCATATATTTT.

The V call is TRBV2, the J call TRBJ2-5, with TRBD1 identical over 10 bases. The germline CDR1 and CDR2 sequences are SNHLY and FYNNEI. The CDR3 has 15 amino acids. The V gene end was trimmed by 6 bases and the J gene end by 4 bases; junction bases not matched to a gene: 8. CDR3 region: CASSPTGGIIETQYF. The CDR3 bases are TGTGCCAGCAGCCCGACAGGGGGCATAATAGAGACCCAGTACTTC.

This chain links TRBV6-4 with TRBJ1-2, with a tentative D call TRBD1 (5 bases). Trimming cost V 5 bases and J 2 bases, with 18 bases left between them. The CDR3 consists of 16 residues. Germline V gene sequence: CDR1 MRHNA, CDR2 SNTAGT. This chain's CDR3 is CASSQKGARENYGYTF. CDR3 DNA: TGTGCCAGCAGTCAAAAAGGGGCGCGAGAGAACTATGGCTACACCTTC.

The chain recombines TRBV7-2 with TRBJ2-3; 10 bases map to TRBD2. V trimming: 1 base; J trimming: 5 bases; junction bases outside the gene matches: 6. The CDR3 consists of 16 residues. Per the germline V gene, CDR1 is SGHTA and CDR2 is FQGNSA. For the CDR3, the DNA is TGTGCCAGCAGCTTAGAAAGGTCTAGCGGGGGAGATACGCAGTATTTT. This sequence encodes CASSLERSSGGDTQYF.

The chain has TRBV19 and TRBJ1-1; TRBD1 aligns across 8 bases. Germline CDR1 is LNHDA and CDR2 is SQIVND (reference sequence). The CDR3 runs to 15 residues. The J segment lost 4 bases and the V segment lost 5 bases, leaving 9 bases of the junction unmatched. The CDR3 nucleotides read TGTGCCAGTAGTCTCAGGGGGCGAGGGGTCACTGAAGCTTTCTTT. Residues: CASSLRGRGVTEAFF.

The CDR3 DNA is TGTGCCAGCAGCGAGGGGCGGTTTCGCCTCTACGAGCAGTACTTC. Its translation is CASSEGRFRLYEQYF. The chain joins TRBV7-6 to TRBJ2-7; D could derive from TRBD1 or TRBD2 (5 bases each). Germline V gene lookup returns CDR1 SGHVS and CDR2 FNYEAQ. The CDR3 is 15 amino acids. Trimming removed 5 bases from V and 3 bases from J, with 17 bases in between.